The T cell receptor (beta chain) described here comes from a study of CD8+CD57+ T cells in acquired aplastic anemia. Overall study: Sorted CD4+ plus CD8+ cells gave DNA averaging 3.2 ug.

Study findings and constraints: Patients and controls were not found to differ significantly in CD8+ Simpson's diversity. There were fewer than 35 CD8+ CDR3 sequences that occurred in both patients and controls.

Sequencing involved patients with CD8+CD57+ cell expansion previously shown by flow cytometry. Therapy had not been given to patients before blood sampling. This clonotype has a single count. Its antigen is undetermined. After removal of 8 bases from V and 5 bases from J, the junction contained 7 bases not matched to a gene. Germline loops: CDR1 SGHNT, CDR2 YENEEA. CDR3 length equals 14 residues. Genomic DNA was employed as the template in profiling TCR beta VDJ and CDR3. TCRdb used MiXCR to reprocess the reads, holding one entry per CDR3 protein. The sample has approximately 190,000 distinct CDR3 sequences; 40% to 55% are singletons.

The chain joins TRBV11-3 to TRBJ2-5, with TRBD2 matching over 11 bases. Sequencing was carried out using sorted CD4+, CD8+, or CD8+CD57+ T cells (not recorded which) from PBMCs. The source of this sequence is a human donor with aplastic anemia. CDR3 protein: CASQELAGVETQYF. CDR3 DNA sequence: TGTGCCAGCCAGGAACTAGCGGGAGTCGAGACCCAGTACTTC.